These T cell receptor beta chains were read from a single sample in a study of blood T cell repertoires in COVID-19. Data came from immunoSEQ multiplex PCR; TCRdb stores just in-frame clones and leaves some out. This sample has fewer than 200,000 clones; roughly 71% occur once, and the top ten carry approximately 3.7%. The sample comprised peripheral blood. Every receptor here comes from an elderly woman with acute or convalescent COVID-19. Both conserved end residues are part of each CDR3. A D gene is named only where the DNA matches it firmly. Expanded clones are given a class, and other clones once, few, many or no size at all.

D | size | J | V | CDR3 | DNA
- | - | TRBJ1-1 | TRBV29-1 | CSVDRGINSEAFF | TGCAGCGTAGACCGGGGGATCAACAGTGAAGCTTTCTTT
TRBD2 | - | TRBJ2-1 | TRBV19 | CASSIGGLAGRNEQFF | TGTGCCAGTAGTATAGGGGGACTAGCGGGTAGGAATGAGCAGTTCTTC
- | - | TRBJ1-4 | TRBV19 | CASSSQEATNEKLFF | TGTGCCAGTAGTTCCCAGGAAGCAACTAATGAAAAACTGTTTTTT
TRBD1 | - | TRBJ2-7 | TRBV30 | CAWGSGTGREQYF | TGTGCCTGGGGATCCGGGACAGGGAGAGAGCAGTACTTC
- | - | TRBJ2-1 | TRBV5-5 | CASSLINRVNNEQFF | TGTGCCAGCAGCTTGATTAACAGGGTGAACAATGAGCAGTTCTTC
- | - | TRBJ1-2 | TRBV13 | CASSQQINYGYTF | TGTGCCAGCAGCCAACAGATAAACTATGGCTACACCTTC
TRBD1 | - | TRBJ1-2 | TRBV3-1/TRBV3-2 | CASRRGTGGLYGYTF | TGTGCCAGCAGACGGGGGACAGGGGGCCTCTATGGCTACACCTTC
- | - | TRBJ1-1 | TRBV9 | CASSVHMYTEAFF | TGTGCCAGCAGCGTCCACATGTACACTGAAGCTTTCTTT
TRBD2 | - | TRBJ2-4 | TRBV29-1 | CSVGSLAENIQYF | TGCAGCGTAGGGTCACTAGCGGAAAACATTCAGTACTTC
TRBD1 | - | TRBJ1-4 | TRBV25-1 | CASSPLGQVEKLFF | TGTGCCAGCAGTCCGTTAGGACAGGTTGAAAAACTGTTTTTT
- | - | TRBJ1-4 | TRBV18 | CASSPPRGAVHEKLFF | TGTGCCAGCTCACCACCCCGTGGGGCCGTGCATGAAAAACTGTTTTTT
TRBD2 | few | TRBJ2-7 | TRBV14 | CASSPPSQAGGGYEQYF | TGTGCCAGCAGCCCTCCCTCCCAAGCGGGAGGAGGCTACGAGCAGTACTTC
TRBD1 | - | TRBJ2-7 | TRBV6-5 | CASSYSRQGGYEQYF | TGTGCCAGCAGTTACTCGAGACAGGGGGGCTACGAGCAGTACTTC
TRBD2 | - | TRBJ2-3 | TRBV18 | CASSPGLAGVRTDTQYF | TGTGCCAGCTCACCAGGACTAGCGGGAGTCCGCACAGATACGCAGTATTTT
TRBD2 | - | TRBJ2-3 | TRBV18 | CASSRSGTSGAPGQDTQYF | TGTGCCAGCTCACGTTCCGGGACTAGCGGGGCTCCCGGGCAAGATACGCAGTATTTT
- | few | TRBJ1-1 | TRBV7-3 | CASSSSVGDLMLIF | TGTGCCAGCAGCTCCTCCGTGGGGGACTTGATGTTGATCTTT
- | few | TRBJ1-6 | TRBV11-2 | CASSLDRVINSPLHF | TGTGCCAGCAGCTTAGACAGGGTGATCAATTCACCCCTCCACTTT
- | - | TRBJ2-7 | TRBV3-1/TRBV3-2 | CASRVSGSSYEQYF | TGTGCCAGCAGGGTGTCAGGCTCCTCCTACGAGCAGTACTTC
- | - | TRBJ1-2 | TRBV5-4 | CASSLVGSLYGYTF | TGTGCCAGCAGCTTGGTAGGTAGCCTCTATGGCTACACCTTC
- | - | TRBJ2-6 | TRBV5-1 | CASSSGESANVLTF | TGCGCCAGCAGCTCAGGGGAATCGGCCAACGTCCTGACTTTC
- | - | TRBJ2-3 | TRBV14 | CASSQESVTDTQYF | TGTGCCAGCAGCCAAGAGAGCGTGACAGATACGCAGTATTTT
- | - | TRBJ1-4 | TRBV7-9 | CASSRLTVAEKLFF | TGTGCCAGCAGCCGACTAACGGTGGCTGAAAAACTGTTTTTT